The 21 T cell receptor beta chains below come from one sample, sequenced in a study of T cells of healthy individuals. From the 5' RACE reads, TCRdb called clonotypes with MiXCR, one entry per CDR3 protein. The table has tens of thousands of distinct CDR3 sequences, roughly 14% seen once; the top ten hold about 16%. The receptor source for this set is a human donor in good health.

This clonotype was counted ten times or more. This sequence joins TRBV5-1 and TRBJ1-1; D remains ambiguous. The germline V gene has CDR1 SGHRS and CDR2 YFSETQ. CDR3 length: 14 residues. V lost 0 bases to trimming and J lost 0 bases, with 6 bases between them. CDR3 sequence: CASSLEVLNTEAFF. Written as DNA, the CDR3 is TGCGCCAGCAGCTTGGAAGTGTTGAACACTGAAGCTTTCTTT.

This clonotype was seen more than once but under ten times. The V call is TRBV10-3, the J call TRBJ2-1; TRBD2 matches at 11 bases. The V gene's germline CDR1 is ENHRY and CDR2 SYGVKD. There are 15 residues in the CDR3. V shed 5 bases and J 6 bases; nucleotides not matched to a gene: 6. CDR3 nucleotides: TGTGCCATCAGTTCCCGCGGGACTAGCGGCAATGAGCAGTTCTTC. Residues: CAISSRGTSGNEQFF.

The chain employs TRBV9 and TRBJ2-7, with D perhaps TRBD1 or TRBD2 (5 bases each). The V and J ends lost 3 bases and 0 bases respectively, with 10 bases between them. Looked up from germline, CDR1 is SGDLS and CDR2 is YYNGEE. The CDR3 spans 14 residues. The CDR3 nucleotides read TGTGCCAGCAGCGCCGGGACCTCCTCCTACGAGCAGTACTTC. It yields the protein CASSAGTSSYEQYF.

This clonotype has ten or more counts. This chain links TRBV6-1 with TRBJ2-2; 11 positions match TRBD2. V lost 9 bases, J lost 0 bases, and 9 bases stayed unmatched. CDR3 size: 17 residues. The V gene's germline CDR1 is MNHNS and CDR2 SASEGT. The CDR3 reads CASSRGLAEANTGELFF. The CDR3 bases are TGTGCCAGTAGTAGGGGACTAGCGGAAGCGAACACCGGGGAGCTGTTTTTT.

This clonotype came up many times. The rearrangement uses TRBV4-3 and TRBJ2-3; unclear D gene. V was cut by 4 bases and J by 3 bases, with 14 bases left in between. This CDR3 comprises 15 residues. Germline V lookup: CDR1 LGHNA, CDR2 YSLEER. The CDR3 nucleotides are TGCGCCAGCAGCCCCCGGTTTACCCCAACAGATACGCAGTATTTT. Translation gives CASSPRFTPTDTQYF.

On this clonotype itself: A much bigger clone sits one base away, suggesting this may be a read error. The gene calls are TRBV18 and TRBJ1-3, with no clear D. The germline V and J ends were trimmed by 1 base and 0 bases, with 13 bases remaining between them. Germline loops: CDR1 KGHSH, CDR2 LQKENI. This CDR3 contains 17 residues. CDR3 sequence reads: CASSPLNSGISGNTIYF. CDR3 in DNA: TGTGCCAGCTCACCACTGAATAGCGGTATCTCTGGAAACACCATATATTTT.

This clonotype was observed at least ten times. The V gene is TRBV10-2, the J gene TRBJ2-7; 7 bases align to TRBD1. With 4 bases clipped from V and 3 bases from J, the junction kept 6 bases outside the gene matches. Germline CDR1 and CDR2: WSHSY and SAAADI. The CDR3 consists of 14 residues. DNA for the CDR3: TGCGCCAGCAGTGGAACAGGGGTCGACTACGAGCAGTACTTC. As protein: CASSGTGVDYEQYF.

This clonotype was detected ten times or more. V gene TRBV10-2 combines with J gene TRBJ2-2; 10 nucleotides match TRBD2. Trimming took 4 bases from V and 5 from J; bases not matched to a gene: 10. CDR1 WSHSY and CDR2 SAAADI come from the germline V gene. CDR3 length equals 17 residues. CDR3 amino acids: CASSVRSSGRVTGELFF. The CDR3 DNA sequence: TGCGCCAGCAGTGTCAGGTCTAGCGGGAGAGTTACCGGGGAGCTGTTTTTT.

The chain couples TRBV20-1 to TRBJ1-4; TRBD1 matches 7 bases. The V and J ends lost 2 bases and 5 bases, in that order; junction bases with no gene match: 8. The CDR3 extends over 15 amino acids. Per germline, CDR1 DFQATT and CDR2 SNEGSKA (reference sequence). The CDR3 region is CSARFQGGLNEKLFF. CDR3 nucleotides: TGCAGTGCTAGATTCCAGGGGGGCCTCAATGAAAAACTGTTTTTT.

This clonotype has just a few counts. This chain connects TRBV4-3 to TRBJ2-7, with 9 bases aligning to TRBD1. V gave up 3 bases and J gave up 4 bases; unmatched junction bases: 10. Germline-derived CDR1 and CDR2 are LGHNA and YSLEER. This CDR3 contains 16 residues. The CDR3 nucleotides are TGCGCCAGCAGCCACACATACAGGGGGCGAGGGTACGAGCAGTACTTC. This encodes CASSHTYRGRGYEQYF.

V and J are TRBV10-3 and TRBJ2-7; 9 bases are shared with TRBD1. Germline CDR1 and CDR2: ENHRY and SYGVKD. V lost 5 bases and J lost 5; bases outside the gene matches: 7. The CDR3 loop spans 14 amino acids. The CDR3 region has the DNA TGTGCCATCAGTCCCGGGACAGGGATTAACGAGCAGTACTTC. It translates to CAISPGTGINEQYF.

This clonotype was seen only a few times. The chain employs TRBV20-1 and TRBJ2-3; D remains unclear. Germline V gene lookup returns CDR1 DFQATT and CDR2 SNEGSKA (reference sequence). The V and J ends lost 1 base and 2 bases respectively, with 4 bases between them. CDR3 length: 12 residues. Written as DNA, the CDR3 is TGCAGTGCTAGAGGCGTCACAGATACGCAGTATTTT. Protein product: CSARGVTDTQYF.

In this sample, this clonotype turned up many times. The rearrangement links TRBV12-3 or TRBV12-4 to TRBJ2-3; possible D gene TRBD1, 5 bases. The CDR3 extends over 14 amino acids. The V end was cut by 5 bases, the J end by 1 base, with 10 bases between. CDR3 in DNA: TGTGCCAGCAGTCTTATGACAGGCACAGATACGCAGTATTTT. Its protein is CASSLMTGTDTQYF.

CDR3 nucleotide sequence: TGCAGTGCGCCGGGGTTAGGACTAGCGGGAGAATATAGGTATGAGCAGTTCTTC. Its protein is CSAPGLGLAGEYRYEQFF. This chain links TRBV20-1 with TRBJ2-1; 13 bases match TRBD2. The CDR3 runs 18 residues. V lost 6 bases and J lost 8; bases outside the gene matches: 19. Germline V gene data show CDR1 as DFQATT and CDR2 as SNEGSKA (reference sequence).

This clonotype has a single count. The V and J genes are TRBV12-3 or TRBV12-4 and TRBJ1-1; 8 bases are a match to TRBD1. This CDR3 is built from 13 residues. The trim removed 5 bases at V and 4 bases at J, leaving 3 bases unmatched. CDR3: CASSTQGATEAFF. CDR3 nucleotides: TGTGCCAGCAGTACTCAGGGGGCCACTGAAGCTTTCTTT.

Concerning this clonotype itself: A much more abundant neighbour one base away suggests this may be a read error. The rearrangement joins TRBV4-1 to TRBJ2-7; weak D call: TRBD2 (7 bases). Germline assignment: CDR1 MGHRA and CDR2 YSYEKL. Deletions cut 1 base from V and 5 bases from J, with 15 bases between. The CDR3 contains 15 residues. The CDR3 DNA is TGCGCCAGCAGCCAAGGCGGGGGCAGGACCAACGAGCAGTACTTC. It specifies CASSQGGGRTNEQYF.

The sample holds a few counts of this clonotype. The V call is TRBV4-3, the J call TRBJ1-5; D gene uncertain. This CDR3 is built from 16 residues. From germline, CDR1 is LGHNA and CDR2 YSLEER. Trimming left V 0 bases short and J 5 bases short, with 14 bases between. Written as DNA, the CDR3 is TGCGCCAGCAGCCAAGACCTTGGAACTCCCTATCAGCCCCAGCATTTT. Protein product: CASSQDLGTPYQPQHF.

CDR3 DNA sequence: TGTGCCAGCAGTGAAATAAGAGGCAGGGGGCTTGGTAATGAAAAACTGTTTTTT. Translated: CASSEIRGRGLGNEKLFF. The chain carries TRBV6-1 and TRBJ1-4; 8 bases are shared with TRBD1. Trimming took 2 bases from V and 4 from J; bases not matched to a gene: 12. Germline V gene sequence: CDR1 MNHNS, CDR2 SASEGT. The CDR3 spans 18 residues.

This clonotype was seen at least ten times. The CDR3: CASGDNRFNYGYTF. The CDR3 bases are TGTGCCAGCGGTGATAACAGATTCAACTATGGCTACACCTTC. The chain is built from TRBV5-4 and TRBJ1-2; D call uncertain. Trimming pared 7 bases from V and 2 bases from J, leaving 15 bases between. This CDR3 has 14 residues. CDR1 and CDR2 from the germline V gene are SGHNT and YYREEE (reference sequence).

This clonotype has more than one count but fewer than ten. V and J are TRBV5-1 and TRBJ2-7; a weak D match, TRBD1 (5 bases). From germline, CDR1 is SGHRS and CDR2 YFSETQ. This CDR3 has 14 amino acids. V lost 1 base and J 4 bases, leaving 12 bases between the germline ends. Written as DNA, the CDR3 is TGCGCCAGCAGCTTGCAGGGATCGGAGTACGAGCAGTACTTC. Residues: CASSLQGSEYEQYF.

Points on this clonotype: A much larger clone lies a single base off, so this may be a read error. The chain combines TRBV20-1 with TRBJ2-7; 8 nucleotides align to TRBD1. J gave up 7 bases and V 3 bases, and 5 bases lay outside the gene matches. The V gene's germline CDR1 is DFQATT and CDR2 SNEGSKA (reference sequence). The CDR3 is 12 residues long. The CDR3: CSASRTGREQYF. The CDR3 DNA reads as TGCAGTGCTAGTCGGACAGGGAGAGAGCAGTACTTC.